These T cell receptor beta chains were read from a single sample in a study of graft-versus-host responses after intestinal transplantation. The table came from immunoSEQ multiplex PCR; TCRdb's copy has only in-frame clones and leaves some out. The sample holds roughly 69,000 clones, over 85% seen once. Sequencing used bone marrow, obtained nearly 750 days after intestinal transplantation. These receptor sequences come from a human patient who received an intestinal transplant, so some T cells may come from the graft donor. Each CDR3 is given with its conserved first and last residue.

TRBV4-1	TRBJ1-6	CASSQDETGGSPLHF
TRBV19	TRBJ2-3	CASSITWGVVDTQYF
TRBV7-9	TRBJ2-6	CASSLATSFPGANVLTF
TRBV2	TRBJ2-3	CASSEQGTGPDTQYF
TRBV6-1	TRBJ1-3	CASSELAGSYSGNTIYF
TRBV9	TRBJ2-7	CASSPGGPPYEQYF
TRBV7-9	TRBJ1-5	CASSLGGASNQPQHF
TRBV18	TRBJ1-6	CASSSTGRDSPLHF
TRBV5-3	TRBJ1-1	CASSRGDTEAFF
TRBV5-1	TRBJ1-2	CASSNVGPTTYGYTF
TRBV19	NA	CASSNPGGGRTYEQYF
TRBV6-5	TRBJ2-7	CASSPQGVGGYEQYF
TRBV28	TRBJ1-2	CASSLPQTGGYGYTF
TRBV5-4	TRBJ2-1	CASSSKGWTSGSRGEQFF
TRBV2	TRBJ2-3	CASSEDGGGTDTQYF
TRBV27	TRBJ1-6	CASSSPTDYNSPLHF
TRBV5-1	TRBJ2-7	CASSLAANSRAYEQYF
TRBV14	TRBJ2-5	CASSQVEETQYF
TRBV7-9	TRBJ2-3	CASSPIPSTDTQYF
TRBV2	TRBJ1-6	CASSEQGLVSSPLHF
TRBV15	TRBJ1-4	CATSRAATNEKLFF
TRBV19	TRBJ1-2	CASSIREYAGYTF
TRBV15	TRBJ1-5	CATSRGLSNQPQHF
TRBV30	TRBJ1-5	CAWSVGQGNQPQHF
TRBV6-6	TRBJ2-7	CASSVPQGEESYEQYF
TRBV9	TRBJ1-1	CASSSPDRGQFF
TRBV10-3	TRBJ2-5	CAISESGLKKETQYF
TRBV19	TRBJ1-3	CASCTGPGNTIYF